This entry is about one TCR beta chain. Its antigen is currently not known. There are no base qualities to consult, and no much larger clone falls within one base. The data belong to a study of technical replicates of blood from a handful of donors (dated by TCRdb to the late 2010s). Receptor amplification or capture employed the immunoSEQ multiplex PCR assay. TCRdb provides this immuneACCESS table in a form limited to in-frame rearrangements. Some clones are lacking; in checked studies, under half of them reflect an unresolved V gene, and why the rest are absent is not known. The sample yields tens of thousands of clones; about 92% were counted once. The ten largest make up less than 0.4% of the sample. This TCR derives from a human donor in good health. Sequenced sample: T cells isolated from PBMCs.

The DNA sequence is as follows: TGTGCCAGCAGTTTATGGGCTAGCGGGCTATACGAGCAGTACTTC. It translates as CASSLWASGLYEQYF. The V and J segments used are TRBV28 and TRBJ2-7; 8 bases in between match TRBD2. Sequences MDHEN (CDR1) and SYDVKM (CDR2) are obtained from the germline V gene. The CDR3 runs 15 residues from the cysteine to the phenylalanine. The DNA shown is the 45-base CDR3, in frame from base 1. V trim: 0 bases; J trim: 4 bases; unmatched bases: 5.